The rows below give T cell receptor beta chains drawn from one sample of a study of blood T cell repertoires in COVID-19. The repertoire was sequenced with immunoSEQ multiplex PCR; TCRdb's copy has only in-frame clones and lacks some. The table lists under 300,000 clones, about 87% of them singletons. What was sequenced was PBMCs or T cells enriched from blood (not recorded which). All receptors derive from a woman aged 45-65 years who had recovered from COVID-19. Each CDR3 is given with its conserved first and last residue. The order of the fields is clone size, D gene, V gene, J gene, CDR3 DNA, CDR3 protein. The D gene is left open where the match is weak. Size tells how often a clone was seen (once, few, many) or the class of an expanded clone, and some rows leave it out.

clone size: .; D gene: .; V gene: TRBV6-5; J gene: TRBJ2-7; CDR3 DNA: TGTGCCAGCAGTTACTCGGGGAGGAGCTCCTACGAGCAGTACTTC; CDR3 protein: CASSYSGRSSYEQYF
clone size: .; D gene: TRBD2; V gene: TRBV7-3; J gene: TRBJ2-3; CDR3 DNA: TGTGCCAGCAGCCGGGGACTAGGGGGCACAGATACGCAGTATTTT; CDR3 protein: CASSRGLGGTDTQYF
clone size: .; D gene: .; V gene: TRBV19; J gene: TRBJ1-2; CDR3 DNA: TGTGCCAGTAGTAGAAGAACAACCCCCTTAGGCTACACCTTC; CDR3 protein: CASSRRTTPLGYTF
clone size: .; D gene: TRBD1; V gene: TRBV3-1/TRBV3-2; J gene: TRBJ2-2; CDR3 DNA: TGTGCCAGCAGCTCCCCCCGGGGACAGGGGAAGGTCCTGGCACGGGTCGGGGAGCTGTTTTTT; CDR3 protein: CASSSPRGQGKVLARVGELFF
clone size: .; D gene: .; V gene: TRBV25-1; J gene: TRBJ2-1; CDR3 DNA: TGTGCCAGCAGTGAACCGGTCTACAATGAGCAGTTCTTC; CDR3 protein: CASSEPVYNEQFF
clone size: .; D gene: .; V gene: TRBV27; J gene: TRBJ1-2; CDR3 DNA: TGTGCCAGCAGCCTTTCTCTGAGGGAGGGGATTGGCGGCTACACCTTC; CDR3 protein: CASSLSLREGIGGYTF
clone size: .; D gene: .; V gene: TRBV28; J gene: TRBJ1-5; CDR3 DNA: TGTGCCAGCAGTGAGGGGGGGGCACGCGGTTTTAGCAATCAGCCCCAGCATTTT; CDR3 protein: CASSEGGARGFSNQPQHF
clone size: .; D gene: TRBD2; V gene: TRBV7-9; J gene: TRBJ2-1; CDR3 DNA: TGTGCCAGCAGACACAACCCGTTGAGCGGGAGCTCCTACAATGAGCAGTTCTTC; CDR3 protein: CASRHNPLSGSSYNEQFF
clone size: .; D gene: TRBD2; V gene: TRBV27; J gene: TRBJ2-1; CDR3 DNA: TGTGCCAGGCCTAGCGGGAGTCGGAATGAGCAGTTCTTC; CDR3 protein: CARPSGSRNEQFF
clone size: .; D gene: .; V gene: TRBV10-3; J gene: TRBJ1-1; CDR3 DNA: TGTGCCATCAGTGAGTCTCTGACAGTGAACACTGAAGCTTTCTTT; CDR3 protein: CAISESLTVNTEAFF
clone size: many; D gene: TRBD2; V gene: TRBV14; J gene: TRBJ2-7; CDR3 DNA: TGTGCCAGCAGCCAGAGGGGACTAGCGGGACACTTTAGCTCCTACGAGCAGTACTTC; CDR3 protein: CASSQRGLAGHFSSYEQYF
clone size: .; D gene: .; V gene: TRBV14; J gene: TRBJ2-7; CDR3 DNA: TGTGCCAGCAGCCTCGATAGAGACTACGAGCAGTACTTC; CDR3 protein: CASSLDRDYEQYF
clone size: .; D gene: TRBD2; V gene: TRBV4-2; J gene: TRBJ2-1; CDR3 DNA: TGTGCCAGCAGCTTACTAGCGGGAGGAGGCAATGAGCAGTTCTTC; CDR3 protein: CASSLLAGGGNEQFF
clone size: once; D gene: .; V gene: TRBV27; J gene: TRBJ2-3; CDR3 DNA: TGTGCCAGCAGTTTAACCCGGGATACGCAGTATTTT; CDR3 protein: CASSLTRDTQYF
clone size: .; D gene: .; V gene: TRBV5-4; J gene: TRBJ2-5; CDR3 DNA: TGTGCCAGCAGCTTGCGGCAGGTCCAAGAGACCCAGTACTTC; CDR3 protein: CASSLRQVQETQYF
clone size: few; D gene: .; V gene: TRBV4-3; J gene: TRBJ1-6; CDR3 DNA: TGCGCCAGCAGCCCAGGCGCACGTTCACCCCTCCACTTT; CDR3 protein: CASSPGARSPLHF
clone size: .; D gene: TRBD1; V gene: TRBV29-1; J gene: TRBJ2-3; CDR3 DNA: TGCAGCGTTTCAGCCCGGGACAGTAGCACAGATACGCAGTATTTT; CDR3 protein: CSVSARDSSTDTQYF
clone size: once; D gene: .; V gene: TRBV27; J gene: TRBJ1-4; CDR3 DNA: TGTGCCAGCAGTTTAGAGCGTATCACCGGCCCTAATGAAAAACTGTTTTTT; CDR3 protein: CASSLERITGPNEKLFF
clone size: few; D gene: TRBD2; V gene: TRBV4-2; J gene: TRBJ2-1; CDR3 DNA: TGTGCCAGCAGCAAGTTAGCGGGAGCCAACTACAATGAGCAGTTCTTC; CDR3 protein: CASSKLAGANYNEQFF
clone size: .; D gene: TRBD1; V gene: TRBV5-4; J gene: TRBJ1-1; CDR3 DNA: TGTGCCAGCAGCTTTGGACAGGGGACTGAAGCTTTCTTT; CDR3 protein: CASSFGQGTEAFF
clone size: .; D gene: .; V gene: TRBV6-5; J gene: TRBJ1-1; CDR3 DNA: TGTGCCACCAGAGGAGTAGCCCCTGAAGCTTTCTTT; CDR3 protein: CATRGVAPEAFF
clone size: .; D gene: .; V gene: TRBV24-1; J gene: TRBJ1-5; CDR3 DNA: TGTGCCACCAGTGACAGGGGAATCCAGCCCCAGCATTTT; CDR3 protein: CATSDRGIQPQHF
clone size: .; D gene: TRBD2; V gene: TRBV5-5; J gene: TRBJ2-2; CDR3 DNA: TGTGCCAGCAGCTTAGCGGGAGCCACCGGGGAGCTGTTTTTT; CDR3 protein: CASSLAGATGELFF
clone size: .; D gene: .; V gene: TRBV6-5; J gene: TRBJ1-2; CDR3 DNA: TGTGCCAGCAGTCCCCGCGAGCGGGGTGGCTACACCTTC; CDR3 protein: CASSPRERGGYTF
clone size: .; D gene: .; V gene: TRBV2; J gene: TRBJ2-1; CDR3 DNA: TGTGCCAGCAGTGAAGGGCTTCGTCCAAACAATGAGCAGTTCTTC; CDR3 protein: CASSEGLRPNNEQFF
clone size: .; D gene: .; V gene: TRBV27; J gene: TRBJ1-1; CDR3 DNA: TGTGCCAGCAAAGCTTTAAGAGGTTTATTTCGGAACACTGAAGCTTTCTTT; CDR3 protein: CASKALRGLFRNTEAFF
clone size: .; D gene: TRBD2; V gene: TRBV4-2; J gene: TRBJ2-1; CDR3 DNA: TGTGCCAGCAGCCATAAGTTTAGGACTAGCGGACACTCCTACAATGAGCAGTTCTTC; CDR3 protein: CASSHKFRTSGHSYNEQFF
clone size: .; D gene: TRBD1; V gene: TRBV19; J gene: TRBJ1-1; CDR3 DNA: TGTGCCAGTAGTACTCCAGGGGGCGCCTCCACTGAAGCTTTCTTT; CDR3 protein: CASSTPGGASTEAFF
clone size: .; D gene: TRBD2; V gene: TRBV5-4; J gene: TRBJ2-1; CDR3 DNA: TGTGCCAGCAGCCCCGGGACTAGCGGCAATAATGAGCAGTTCTTC; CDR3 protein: CASSPGTSGNNEQFF
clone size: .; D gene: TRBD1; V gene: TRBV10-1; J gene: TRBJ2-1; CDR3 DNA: TGCGCCAGCAGTGATTTGGGACAGGGTTACAATGAGCAGTTCTTC; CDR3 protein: CASSDLGQGYNEQFF
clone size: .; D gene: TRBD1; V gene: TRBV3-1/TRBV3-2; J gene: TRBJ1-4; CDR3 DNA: TGTGCCAGCAGCCAATCAGGGGGCATTAATGAAAAACTGTTTTTT; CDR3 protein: CASSQSGGINEKLFF
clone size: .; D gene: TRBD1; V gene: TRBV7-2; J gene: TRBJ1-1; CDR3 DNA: TGTGCCAGCAGCTTCCCCCAGGGGGCCACTGAAGCTTTCTTT; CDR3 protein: CASSFPQGATEAFF
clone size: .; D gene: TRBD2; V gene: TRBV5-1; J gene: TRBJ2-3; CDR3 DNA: TGCGCCAGCAGCTCAAAACTAGCGCCTACGTCTAGCACAGATACGCAGTATTTT; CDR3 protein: CASSSKLAPTSSTDTQYF
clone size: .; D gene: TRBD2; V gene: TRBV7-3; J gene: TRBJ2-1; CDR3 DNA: TGTGCCAGCAGCAAAAGGGCTAGCGGGGTGGATGAGCAGTTCTTC; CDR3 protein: CASSKRASGVDEQFF
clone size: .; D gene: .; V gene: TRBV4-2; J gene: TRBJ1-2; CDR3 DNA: TGTGCCAGCAGCCAAGAGATTTTGGGAGGGGCCCATGGCTACACCTTC; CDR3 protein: CASSQEILGGAHGYTF
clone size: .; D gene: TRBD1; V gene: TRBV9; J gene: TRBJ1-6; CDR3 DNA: TGTGCCAGCAGCGTAGGGTACAGGGGAAATTCACCCCTCCACTTT; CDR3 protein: CASSVGYRGNSPLHF
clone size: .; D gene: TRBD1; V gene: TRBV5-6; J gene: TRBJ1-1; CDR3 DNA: TGTGCCAGCAGCTTCACCGGGACAGGGATCCATGAAGCTTTCTTT; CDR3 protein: CASSFTGTGIHEAFF
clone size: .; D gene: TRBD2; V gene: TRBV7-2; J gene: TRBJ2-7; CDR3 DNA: TGTGCCAGCAGCTTTACGGCGGGAGGCTACGAGCAGTACTTC; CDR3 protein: CASSFTAGGYEQYF
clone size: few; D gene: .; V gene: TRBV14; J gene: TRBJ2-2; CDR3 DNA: TGTGCCAGCAGCCAACTTCTTGTTTCTAACACCGGGGAGCTGTTTTTT; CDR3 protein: CASSQLLVSNTGELFF
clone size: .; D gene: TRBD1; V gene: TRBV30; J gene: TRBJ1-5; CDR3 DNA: TGTGCCTGGAGTCCCGGACAGGGAAAACAGCCCCAGCATTTT; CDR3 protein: CAWSPGQGKQPQHF
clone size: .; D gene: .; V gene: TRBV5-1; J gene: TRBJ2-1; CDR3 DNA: TGCGCCAGCAGCTTGATGAGTGGGCTCTACGACAATGAGCAGTTCTTC; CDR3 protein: CASSLMSGLYDNEQFF